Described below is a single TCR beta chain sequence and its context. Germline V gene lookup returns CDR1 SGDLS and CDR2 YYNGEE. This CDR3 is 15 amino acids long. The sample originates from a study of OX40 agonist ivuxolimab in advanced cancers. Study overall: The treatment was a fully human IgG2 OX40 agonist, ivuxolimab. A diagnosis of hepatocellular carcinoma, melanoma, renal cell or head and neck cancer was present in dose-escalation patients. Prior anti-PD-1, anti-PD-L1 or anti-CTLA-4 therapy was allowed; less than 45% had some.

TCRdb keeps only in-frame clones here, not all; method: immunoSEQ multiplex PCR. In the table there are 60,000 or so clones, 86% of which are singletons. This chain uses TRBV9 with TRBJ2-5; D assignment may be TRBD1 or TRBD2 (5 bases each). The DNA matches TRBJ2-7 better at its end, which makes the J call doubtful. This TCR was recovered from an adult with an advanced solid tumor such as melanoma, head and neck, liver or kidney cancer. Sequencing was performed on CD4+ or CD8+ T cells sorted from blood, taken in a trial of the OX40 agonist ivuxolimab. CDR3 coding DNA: TGTGCCAGCAGCGTAGAAGGAGTGGGGGCCTACGAGCAGTACTTC. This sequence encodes CASSVEGVGAYEQYF.